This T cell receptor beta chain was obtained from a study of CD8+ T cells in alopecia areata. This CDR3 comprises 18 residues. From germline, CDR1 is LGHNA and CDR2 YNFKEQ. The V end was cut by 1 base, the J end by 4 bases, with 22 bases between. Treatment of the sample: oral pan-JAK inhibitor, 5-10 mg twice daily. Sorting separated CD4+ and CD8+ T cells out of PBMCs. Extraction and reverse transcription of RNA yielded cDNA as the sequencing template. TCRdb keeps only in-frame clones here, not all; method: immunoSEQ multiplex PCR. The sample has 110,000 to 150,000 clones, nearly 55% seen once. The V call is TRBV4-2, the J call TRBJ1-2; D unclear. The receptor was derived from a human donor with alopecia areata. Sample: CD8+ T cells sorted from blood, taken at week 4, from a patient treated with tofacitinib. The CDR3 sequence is CASSQVPVEGVYGYGYTF. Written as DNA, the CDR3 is TGTGCCAGCAGCCAAGTTCCCGTGGAGGGTGTCTACGGCTATGGCTACACCTTC.